The 2 T cell receptor beta chains listed next were all sequenced from one sample in a study of blood T cells in healthy people across ages. Primed by a sample-barcoded 5' primer and a J-beta primer mix, a second PCR proceeded for roughly 7 to 11 cycles. TCRdb re-called the 5' RACE reads through MiXCR, storing one row per CDR3 protein. The table includes roughly 570,000 distinct CDR3 sequences, 25% to 30% detected once. The source material was blood. These TCRs come from a woman aged 65 to 85 in good health.

This clonotype came up a few times. This chain joins TRBV11-3 and TRBJ2-3, with D perhaps matching TRBD1 (6 bases). The CDR3 covers 15 residues. CDR1 is SGHNT and CDR2 is YENEEA in the germline V gene. V was trimmed by 7 bases and J by 0 bases, leaving 14 bases between them. CDR3 residues: CASTFAGASTDTQYF. For the CDR3, the DNA is TGTGCCAGCACCTTCGCAGGGGCTAGCACAGATACGCAGTATTTT.

This clonotype has only a few counts. This rearrangement joins TRBV3-1 to TRBJ2-3, with a tentative D call TRBD2 (5 bases). CDR1 is LGHDT and CDR2 is YNNKEL in the germline V gene (reference sequence). The CDR3 is made up of 16 amino acids. V was cut by 0 bases and J by 2 bases, with 12 bases left in between. The CDR3 DNA sequence: TGTGCCAGCAGCCAAGAAATGGACTTCTACACAGATACGCAGTATTTT. Residues: CASSQEMDFYTDTQYF.